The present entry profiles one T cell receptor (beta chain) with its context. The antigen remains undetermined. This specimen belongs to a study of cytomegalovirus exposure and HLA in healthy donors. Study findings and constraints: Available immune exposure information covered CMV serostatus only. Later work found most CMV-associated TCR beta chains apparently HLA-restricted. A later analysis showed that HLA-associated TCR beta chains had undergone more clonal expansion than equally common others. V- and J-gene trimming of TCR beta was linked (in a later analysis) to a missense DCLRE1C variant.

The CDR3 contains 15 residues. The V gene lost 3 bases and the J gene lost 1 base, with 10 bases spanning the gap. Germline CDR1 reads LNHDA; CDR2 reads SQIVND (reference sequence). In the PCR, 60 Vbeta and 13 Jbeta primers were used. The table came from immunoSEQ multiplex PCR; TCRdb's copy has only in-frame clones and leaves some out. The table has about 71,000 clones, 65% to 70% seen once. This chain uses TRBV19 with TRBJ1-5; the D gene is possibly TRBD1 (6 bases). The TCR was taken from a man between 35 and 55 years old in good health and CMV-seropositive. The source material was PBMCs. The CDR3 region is CASSIGGGSNQPQHF. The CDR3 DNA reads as TGTGCCAGTAGTATTGGGGGGGGCAGCAATCAGCCCCAGCATTTT.